This T cell receptor beta chain was obtained from a study of blood T cell repertoires in COVID-19. Assay used: immunoSEQ multiplex PCR; TCRdb lists only in-frame clones, some missing. The repertoire has around 72,000 clones, 86% of them found once; the top ten carry about a tenth. Unmatched junction bases numbered 12, after V lost 4 bases and J lost 10 bases. Germline loops: CDR1 SNHLY, CDR2 FYNNEI. The CDR3 extends over 17 amino acids. This clone was detected a few times. Input material: peripheral blood. This sequence joins TRBV2 and TRBJ2-1, with 14 bases identical to TRBD2. The sequence was collected from a man between 65 and 85 years old with active or convalescent COVID-19. The CDR3 DNA reads TGTGCCAGCAGTGGACTAGCGGGAGGGCTGCTAAGAGGCGAGCAGTTCTTC. Translated, it gives CASSGLAGGLLRGEQFF.